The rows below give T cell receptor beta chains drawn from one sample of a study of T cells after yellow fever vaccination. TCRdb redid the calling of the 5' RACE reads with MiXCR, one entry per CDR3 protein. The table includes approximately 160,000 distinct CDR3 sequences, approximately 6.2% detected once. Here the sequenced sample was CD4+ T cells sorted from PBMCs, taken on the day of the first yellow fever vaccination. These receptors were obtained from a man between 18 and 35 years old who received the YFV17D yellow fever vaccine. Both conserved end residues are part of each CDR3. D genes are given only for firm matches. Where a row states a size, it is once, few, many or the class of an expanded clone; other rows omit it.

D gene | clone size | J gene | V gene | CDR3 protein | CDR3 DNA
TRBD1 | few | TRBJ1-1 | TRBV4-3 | CASSVSWDRGTEAFF | TGCGCCAGCAGCGTTAGTTGGGACAGGGGGACTGAAGCTTTCTTT
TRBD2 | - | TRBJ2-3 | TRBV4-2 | CASSLGGGARDTQYF | TGTGCCAGCAGCCTCGGCGGGGGGGCCAGAGATACGCAGTATTTT
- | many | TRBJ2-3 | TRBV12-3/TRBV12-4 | CASSRDPFPPSTDTQYF | TGTGCCAGCAGTCGAGACCCCTTTCCTCCTAGCACAGATACGCAGTATTTT
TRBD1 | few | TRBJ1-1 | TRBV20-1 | CSARTGGWQAFF | TGCAGTGCTAGGACAGGGGGCTGGCAGGCTTTCTTT
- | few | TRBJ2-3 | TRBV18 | CASSPSRDTDTQYF | TGTGCCAGCTCACCATCCCGAGACACAGATACGCAGTATTTT
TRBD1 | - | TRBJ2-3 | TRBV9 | CASSVGTGGWVTQYF | TGTGCCAGCAGTGTCGGGACAGGGGGGTGGGTTACGCAGTATTTT
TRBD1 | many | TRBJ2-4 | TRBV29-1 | CSASGQGTNIQYF | TGCAGCGCCTCGGGACAGGGGACGAACATTCAGTACTTC
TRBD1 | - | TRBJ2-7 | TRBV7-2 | CASSVDRAYEQYF | TGTGCCAGCAGCGTCGACAGGGCCTACGAGCAGTACTTC
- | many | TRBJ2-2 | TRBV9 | CASSVDVGTHTGELFF | TGTGCCAGCAGCGTCGATGTCGGGACCCACACCGGGGAGCTGTTTTTT
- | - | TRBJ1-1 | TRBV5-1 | CASSPAIGTEAFF | TGCGCCAGCAGTCCCGCGATTGGGACTGAAGCTTTCTTT
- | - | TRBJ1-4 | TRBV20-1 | CSARDATSSGEKLFF | TGCAGTGCTAGAGACGCGACCTCCTCTGGGGAAAAACTGTTTTTT
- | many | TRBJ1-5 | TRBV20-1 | CSAPGQLGHQPQHF | TGCAGTGCTCCCGGACAGCTTGGGCATCAGCCCCAGCATTTT
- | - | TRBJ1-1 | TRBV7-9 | CASSDVGTEAFF | TGTGCCAGCAGCGACGTAGGTACTGAAGCTTTCTTT
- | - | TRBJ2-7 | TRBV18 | CASSPAGLATYEQYF | TGTGCCAGCTCACCAGCCGGGCTAGCAACCTACGAGCAGTACTTC
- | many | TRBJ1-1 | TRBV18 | CASSPNQGLNTEAFF | TGTGCCAGCTCACCGAATCAAGGGTTGAACACTGAAGCTTTCTTT
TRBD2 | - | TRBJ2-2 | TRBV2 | CAFSAATLRGGLGGELFF | TGTGCCTTCAGTGCCGCGACTTTGCGGGGGGGCCTCGGCGGGGAGCTGTTTTTT
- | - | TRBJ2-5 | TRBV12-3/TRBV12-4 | CASSPSAPGQETQYF | TGTGCCAGCAGCCCCTCGGCCCCGGGGCAAGAGACCCAGTACTTC
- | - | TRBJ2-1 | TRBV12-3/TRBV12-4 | CASSLAPEQFF | TGTGCCAGCAGTTTAGCCCCGGAGCAGTTCTTC
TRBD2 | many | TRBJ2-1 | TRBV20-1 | CSAQREYNEQFF | TGCAGTGCCCAGCGGGAATACAATGAGCAGTTCTTC
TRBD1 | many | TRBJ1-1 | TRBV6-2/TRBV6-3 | CASSSIPQGGTEAFF | TGTGCCAGCAGTTCGATCCCTCAGGGGGGGACTGAAGCTTTCTTT
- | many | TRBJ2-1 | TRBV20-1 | CSATPTGAPSYNEQFF | TGCAGTGCTACCCCTACGGGGGCCCCCTCCTACAATGAGCAGTTCTTC
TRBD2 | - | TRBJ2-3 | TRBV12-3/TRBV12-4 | CASSPGTTIGTQYF | TGTGCCAGCAGTCCCGGGACTACGATAGGGACGCAGTATTTT
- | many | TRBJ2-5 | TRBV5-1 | CASSFRAAQETQYF | TGCGCCAGCAGCTTCCGGGCCGCTCAAGAGACCCAGTACTTC